The source of this T cell receptor beta chain is a study of PD-1 blockade in classical Hodgkin lymphoma (dated by TCRdb to the early 2020s). Study-wide context: Nivolumab dosing was 3 mg/kg intravenously every 2 weeks, continuing until either disease progression or unacceptable toxicity. A peripheral blood immune signature of response to PD-1 blockade in classical Hodgkin lymphoma was defined using TCR beta sequencing and CyTOF.

The trim is 6 bases for V and 3 bases for J, with a gap of 13 bases between the germline ends. CDR3 length: 14 amino acids, cysteine to phenylalanine. Here the CDR3 DNA is all that survives: 42 bases in frame from base 1. Via the germline V gene, CDR1 is MNHEY and CDR2 SVGAGI. The Qiagen DNeasy kit was used to extract genomic DNA from unsorted PBMCs and from the negatively selected CD4+ and CD8+ fractions. TCR beta CDR3 regions were subjected to amplification by immunoSEQ multiplex PCR with primers that anneal to V and J segments. A synthetic immune receptor repertoire was used to minimize amplification bias, and remaining bias was computationally removed after sequencing. As for the authors' bioinformatics: Repertoire diversity was quantified as the Shannon entropy index using custom Python scripts. The unsorted, CD4+ and CD8+ repertoires were each analyzed separately, with the exception of combined analyses, where CD4+ and CD8+ sequences were merged in silico. A clone counted as expanded when the clone's frequency after treatment rose at least 2-fold relative to C1D1, and clones undetected at baseline were given a pseudocount of 0.5. Singleton clones were defined as clones with 0 or 1 copy at C1D1, and non-singleton clones were defined as clones with 2 or more copies. Clones expanded in unsorted samples were labelled as CD4+, CD8+ or unknown by matching protein sequences in sorted samples from the same patient. Wilcoxon tests were applied to paired samples to test diversity changes from C1D1 to C4D1. In TCRdb, the immuneACCESS table is reduced to in-frame sequences with V and J assigned. These tables do not hold every clone; where another copy was compared, an unresolved V gene accounts for under half, and the others remain unexplained. V and J calls and clone size are given by that table; D and trimming were obtained from the DNA. The sample contains approximately 27,000 clones, roughly four fifths of them found a single time. Of the sample, 15% to 20% is held by the ten largest clones.

This clone was picked up a small number of times. Its antigen remains undetermined. No base-level quality is on record; no much larger clone is a single base apart. The full study reports these points: Lower diversity was seen in patients whose nivolumab began less than 1 year after ASCT, and these patients were left out of later analyses so that immune reconstitution would not confound the results. Newly diagnosed patients were reported to have lower baseline TCR diversity than healthy donors, and relapsed/refractory patients were reported to have lower baseline TCR diversity still. Trial patients with a complete response had baseline diversity similar to that of newly diagnosed patients, while partial responders and progressors had significantly lower diversity. By C4D1, a significant rise was seen in CD4+ TCR diversity but not in CD8+ TCR diversity (p=0.0027 vs p=0.16), and the rise was most apparent among complete responders (p=0.02). Only a single clinical trial cohort was studied, and what caused the repertoire differences, possibly disease activity or prior therapy, remained undefined.

Reading the label with the study, this specimen's time point is: cycle 4 day 1 (C4D1), after 6 weeks of nivolumab. Every trial patient had relapsed following autologous stem cell transplantation, and prior brentuximab vedotin exposure was what differed among cohorts A, B and C. The trial cohort was composed of under 70 patients with relapsed/refractory classical Hodgkin lymphoma, for whom complete response, partial response or progressive disease was recorded as best overall response. Single-agent nivolumab was administered to trial patients in the multi-cohort phase II CheckMate 205 trial. An independent review committee assessed best overall response by applying the 2007 International Working Group response criteria. PBMCs from the trial were collected at three points: immediately before nivolumab initiation (C1D1), and during therapy at cycle 2 day 1 and cycle 4 day 1. Peripheral blood was collected in 8 mL Vacutainer Cell Preparation Tubes, from which PBMCs were isolated by centrifugation and then cryopreserved.

The sequences come from peripheral blood mononuclear cells (PBMCs), collected before the fourth cycle of nivolumab. The sequence links TRBV6-5 to TRBJ2-3; the D gene assignment is ambiguous. This clonotype was sampled from a human donor with classical Hodgkin lymphoma. Here is the DNA: TGTGCCAGCAGATTCTTCGACGGTACAGATACGCAGTATTTT. The translation is CASRFFDGTDTQYF.